This passage covers 2 T cell receptor beta chains from one sample sequenced in a study of T cells expressing NK-cell markers. TCRdb re-called the 5' RACE reads and shows each CDR3 protein once, DNA omitted. The repertoire shows a few hundred thousand distinct CDR3 sequences; the top ten hold roughly 5.4%. Sample: blood T cells: a sorted CD56 or NKG2C T cell subset, CD4+ or CD8+ T cells, or bulk PBMC T cells (not recorded which). Every receptor here comes from a man aged 18 to 69 in good health.

V usage is TRBV5-1 and J usage is TRBJ1-1. The CDR3 has 14 amino acids. Germline CDR1 reads SGHRS; CDR2 reads YFSETQ. The CDR3 sequence is CASSLDGMGLKAFF.

The chain's CDR3 is CASSPGGISYEQYF. The chain links TRBV12-3 or TRBV12-4 to TRBJ2-7; the TCRdb D gene call, TRBD1, has no DNA to confirm it. This CDR3 contains 14 residues.